A selection of T cell receptor beta chains follows, all from one sample in a study of cytomegalovirus exposure and HLA in healthy donors. The table came from immunoSEQ multiplex PCR; TCRdb's copy has only in-frame clones and leaves some out. The sample records roughly 120,000 clones, roughly 74% being singletons. Source material: PBMCs. The receptors shown here come from a woman aged 25-40 years in good health and CMV-seronegative. CDR3s include the opening cysteine and the closing phenylalanine or tryptophan. The D gene is left open where the match is weak. Size tells how often a clone was seen (once, few, many) or the class of an expanded clone, and some rows leave it out.

j_call v_call d_call clone_size cdr3_aa cdr3_nt
TRBJ2-7 TRBV14 NA NA CASSLGEYEQYF TGTGCCAGCAGCCTCGGAGAATACGAGCAGTACTTC
TRBJ2-1 TRBV30 NA NA CAWSVGTAGYNEQFF TGTGCCTGGAGTGTTGGGACTGCTGGCTACAATGAGCAGTTCTTC
TRBJ1-2 TRBV6-1 TRBD1 NA CASSEMRQGVYSGYPF TGTGCCAGCAGTGAAATGCGGCAGGGGGTTTATTCTGGCTACCCCTTC
TRBJ2-7 TRBV30 NA NA CAWSTQVWEQYF TGTGCCTGGAGTACACAGGTCTGGGAGCAGTACTTC
TRBJ1-6 TRBV6-5 NA NA CASSPSRGNSPLHF TGTGCCAGCAGCCCTAGTAGGGGGAATTCACCCCTCCACTTT
TRBJ2-7 TRBV19 TRBD1 NA CASSATGGTYEQYF TGTGCCAGTAGTGCCACAGGGGGCACCTACGAGCAGTACTTC
TRBJ2-2 TRBV5-1 NA few CASSSQPGVGELFF TGCGCCAGCAGCTCGCAACCAGGGGTCGGGGAGCTGTTTTTT
TRBJ1-2 TRBV30 NA NA CAWKRASKGGYTF TGTGCCTGGAAGAGGGCTTCCAAGGGCGGCTACACCTTC
TRBJ1-1 TRBV6-1 TRBD1 NA CASSALTGGVNTEAFF TGTGCCAGCAGTGCGTTAACAGGGGGAGTGAACACTGAAGCTTTCTTT
TRBJ2-1 TRBV6-1 TRBD2 NA CASSGGLENNEQFF TGTGCCAGCAGTGGGGGACTAGAGAACAATGAGCAGTTCTTC
TRBJ1-2 TRBV30 NA NA CAWSVAKGAGTF NA
TRBJ1-6 TRBV5-8 NA NA CASSLDRAYNSPLHF TGTGCCAGCAGCTTGGACAGGGCCTATAATTCACCCCTCCACTTT
TRBJ2-1 TRBV5-1 NA NA CASSLARFNEQFF TGCGCCAGCAGCTTGGCCAGGTTTAATGAGCAGTTCTTC
TRBJ2-3 TRBV6-5 NA NA CASRPSGTSTDTQYF TGTGCCAGCAGGCCTTCAGGAACTAGCACAGATACGCAGTATTTT
TRBJ2-1 TRBV5-1 NA NA CASSFGSLGGYNEQFF TGCGCCAGCAGCTTCGGTTCGTTAGGCGGATACAATGAGCAGTTCTTC
TRBJ1-2 TRBV29-1 NA few CSVSSGGGYTF TGCAGCGTTTCTTCGGGGGGTGGCTACACCTTC
TRBJ1-5 TRBV18 TRBD1 few CASSPRDRANQPQHF TGTGCCAGCTCACCTCGGGACAGGGCTAATCAGCCCCAGCATTTT
TRBJ2-3 TRBV5-1 NA NA CASSLGALSTDTQYF TGCGCCAGCAGCTTGGGGGCCTTGAGCACAGATACGCAGTATTTT
TRBJ2-5 TRBV10-3 TRBD2 once CAISEGGVQETQYF TGTGCCATCAGTGAGGGGGGGGTCCAAGAGACCCAGTACTTC
TRBJ1-1 TRBV5-1 TRBD1 NA CASSGGQGSMNTEAFF TGCGCCAGCAGCGGGGGACAGGGGTCCATGAACACTGAAGCTTTCTTT
TRBJ1-1 TRBV7-2 TRBD1 NA CASSHGQGNTEAFF TGTGCCAGCAGCCACGGACAGGGAAACACTGAAGCTTTCTTT
TRBJ1-1 TRBV15 NA NA CATSRGGKAFF TGTGCCACCAGCAGAGGAGGTAAAGCTTTCTTT
TRBJ1-2 TRBV14 NA once CASSRLPGLLGGGYTF TGTGCCAGCAGCCGACTTCCGGGACTTCTTGGTGGCGGCTACACCTTC
TRBJ2-3 TRBV2 NA NA CASSPTDTQYF TGTGCCAGCAGTCCGACAGATACGCAGTATTTT
TRBJ2-7 TRBV5-6 NA NA CASSLGLASSYEQYF TGTGCCAGCAGCTTGGGGCTTGCCAGTTCCTACGAGCAGTACTTC
TRBJ1-4 TRBV6-5 NA NA CASSYSATNEKLFF TGTGCCAGCAGTTACTCCGCAACTAATGAAAAACTGTTTTTT
TRBJ1-2 TRBV7-9 NA NA CASSARGWEDGYTF TGTGCCAGCAGCGCCCGAGGCTGGGAGGACGGCTACACCTTC
TRBJ2-1 TRBV11-3 TRBD2 NA CASSSGGYNEQFF TGTGCCAGCAGTAGCGGGGGGTACAATGAGCAGTTCTTC
TRBJ1-5 TRBV19 NA NA CASSISIGNQPQHF TGTGCCAGTAGTATAAGTATCGGGAATCAGCCCCAGCATTTT
TRBJ2-3 TRBV11-2 TRBD2 NA CASSRGLAGPTDTQYF TGTGCCAGCAGCCGAGGTCTAGCGGGACCCACAGATACGCAGTATTTT
TRBJ2-5 TRBV11-2 NA NA CASSSQAETQYF TGTGCCAGCAGCTCCCAGGCAGAGACCCAGTACTTC
TRBJ1-1 TRBV28 NA NA CASSLKRVGTEAFF TGTGCCAGCAGTTTAAAGAGGGTGGGCACTGAAGCTTTCTTT
TRBJ2-1 TRBV6-1 NA NA CASTRTGTVYNEQFF TGTGCCAGCACCAGAACAGGGACGGTTTACAATGAGCAGTTCTTC
TRBJ2-3 TRBV6-5 NA NA CASSPTRDTQYF TGTGCCAGCAGCCCTACTAGGGATACGCAGTATTTT
TRBJ1-1 TRBV19 TRBD1 NA CASSRDSSEAFF TGTGCCAGTAGCAGGGACAGCTCTGAAGCTTTCTTT
TRBJ1-2 TRBV15 NA NA CATSREKGHHGYTF TGTGCCACCAGCAGAGAGAAGGGACACCATGGCTACACCTTC
TRBJ2-5 TRBV6-5 TRBD1 NA CAIRTGGSAQYF TGTGCCATCCGCACAGGGGGCTCGGCCCAGTACTTC
TRBJ2-7 TRBV7-2 NA few CASSPNRDNEQYF TGTGCCAGCAGCCCGAACAGGGACAACGAGCAGTACTTC
TRBJ2-1 TRBV4-1 NA NA CASSPSPSKSYNEQFF TGCGCCAGCAGCCCCAGTCCCTCCAAGTCCTACAATGAGCAGTTCTTC
TRBJ1-2 TRBV6-5 NA NA CASSFTAGLNYGYTF TGTGCCAGCAGCTTCACGGCGGGACTAAACTATGGCTACACCTTC
TRBJ2-7 TRBV6-1 NA NA CASVEQSYEQYF TGTGCCAGCGTTGAACAAAGCTACGAGCAGTACTTC